A few counts support the clone carrying this TCR beta chain. Its antigen remains unidentified. With V trimmed by 8 bases and J by 5 bases, 11 bases remained unmatched. The CDR3 totals 17 residues. The sorting of naive CD8 T cells used the CD8+CD4-CCR7+CD45RA+ phenotype. The data stem from a study of molecular identifiers for immune sequencing clone quantification. Study-wide points: Should identical TCR molecules share a barcode, the sizes of highly expanded clones could be underestimated.

TCRdb reanalysed the PCR reads using MiXCR and keeps one entry per CDR3 protein. Found here are 400,000 to 600,000 distinct CDR3 sequences, about 26% of them singletons; the top ten hold roughly 0.79%. The chain uses TRBV5-3 and TRBJ2-3, with TRBD2 matching 16 bases. TRBV5-3 is annotated as an ORF whose role is uncertain. Sequencing used naive CD8+ T cells from blood, with Jurkat cell RNA spiked in. The subset is: FACS-sorted CD8+CD4-CCR7+CD45RA+ naive T cells. The sequence derives from a human donor in good health. Some libraries in this study had Jurkat cell RNA spiked in. The CDR3 region has the DNA TGTGCCAGCAGCCCCGGGACTAGCGGGGGGGCCGGAGATACGCAGTATTTT. Amino acid sequence: CASSPGTSGGAGDTQYF.